The TCR beta chain under discussion was sequenced for a study of cytomegalovirus exposure and HLA in healthy donors (dated by TCRdb to the late 2010s). Turning to the overall study: A later analysis indicated that the roughly 120 validation repertoires were generated on the platform also employed for the approximately 700 repertoires of the first cohort. The study combined high-throughput TCR immunosequencing, statistical association of individual TCRs with disease status, and machine learning to predict cytomegalovirus infection status. A separate validation cohort of some 130 different subjects was used in addition to the roughly 670-subject first cohort. The study aimed to test whether cataloging public T cell receptors could reveal signatures of past pathogen exposure.

The library was built by means of the immunoSEQ multiplex PCR assay. Under the source paper's analysis protocol: To diagnose cytomegalovirus status from the catalog of TCR beta chain sequences, a statistical classification framework was built. Sourced from immuneACCESS, this table was stored by TCRdb with only in-frame sequences that have V and J called. A share of the clones is absent; for the studies checked, an unresolved V gene accounts for under half, and the remainder has no known explanation. The V and J calls and clone size come from that table; D and trimming were worked out from the DNA. The sample records 90,000 to 130,000 clones, about nine tenths of which are singletons. Jointly, the top ten make up under 2% of the sample. The paper as a whole reports these results and caveats: The classifier was reported to diagnose cytomegalovirus status with high specificity and sensitivity in both the original and validation cohorts. The authors suggested that the approach could potentially be extended to other disease states and immunological phenotypes. A few of the identified cytomegalovirus-associated TCR beta chains were confirmed in vitro to be specific for cytomegalovirus antigens. The study listed 150 to 200 TCR beta chains as associated with cytomegalovirus. Most TCR sequences were seen in very few donors, while some public TCRs were found in many individuals. A later analysis found that TCRs clustered in the first cohort also tended to co-occur in the roughly 110 validation repertoires, with roughly 95% of cluster scores above 0. A later analysis had no HLA typing for the validation cohort, so co-occurrence there was scored across all 120 repertoires.

The donors were included in the validation cohort of roughly 120 subjects, a group kept apart from the approximately 690-subject first cohort. With regard to this clone: Its cognate antigen has yet to be identified. The sample holds no much larger clone one base away, and base qualities are not on file.

V and J are truncated by 2 bases and 2 bases respectively, leaving an intervening sequence of 6 bases. CDR1 and CDR2 are read off the germline V gene (reference sequence) as GTSNPN and SVGIG. The CDR3 holds 12 amino acids from the cysteine to the phenylalanine. The entry retains the CDR3 DNA only, 36 bases that are in frame from base 1. The sequencing input was PBMCs. This TCR derives from a woman in her late teens or twenties in good health and CMV-seronegative. The rearrangement joined TRBV30 to TRBJ1-2, with a tentative D gene TRBD1 over 6 matching bases. The CDR3 amino acid sequence is: CAWSQGNYGYTF. The DNA sequence is as follows: TGTGCCTGGAGTCAGGGGAACTATGGCTACACCTTC.